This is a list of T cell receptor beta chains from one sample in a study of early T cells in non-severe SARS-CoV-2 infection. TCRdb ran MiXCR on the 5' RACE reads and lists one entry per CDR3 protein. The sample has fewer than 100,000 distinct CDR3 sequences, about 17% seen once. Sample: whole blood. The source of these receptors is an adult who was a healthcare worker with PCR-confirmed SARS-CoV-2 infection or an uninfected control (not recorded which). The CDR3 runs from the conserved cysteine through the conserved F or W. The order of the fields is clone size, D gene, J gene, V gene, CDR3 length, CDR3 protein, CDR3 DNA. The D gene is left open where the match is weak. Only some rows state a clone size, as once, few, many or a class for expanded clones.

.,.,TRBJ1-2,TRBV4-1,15,CASSQVPGVNYGYTF,TGCGCCAGCAGCCAAGTGCCAGGTGTTAACTATGGCTACACCTTC
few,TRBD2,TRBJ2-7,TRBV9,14,CASSVGSGRYEQYF,TGTGCCAGCAGCGTCGGTAGCGGGAGGTACGAGCAGTACTTC
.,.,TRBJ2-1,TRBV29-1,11,CSVQGGSEQFF,TGCAGCGTTCAAGGAGGGAGTGAGCAGTTCTTC
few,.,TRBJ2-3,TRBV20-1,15,CSGHSSGEVTDTQYF,TGCAGTGGTCACTCGTCAGGGGAGGTAACAGATACGCAGTATTTT
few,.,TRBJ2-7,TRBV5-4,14,CASSSTKEGLGQYF,TGTGCCAGCAGCTCGACGAAGGAGGGCCTCGGGCAGTACTTC
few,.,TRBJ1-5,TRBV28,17,CASSSSGGPLSNQPQHF,TGTGCCAGCAGTTCATCCGGGGGTCCTCTTAGCAATCAGCCCCAGCATTTT
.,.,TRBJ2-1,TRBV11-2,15,CASSSPRTRPLIKFF,TGTGCCAGCAGCTCCCCGCGGACACGGCCACTAATAAAGTTCTTC
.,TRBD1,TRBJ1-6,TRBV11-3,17,CASIPGTEGVGNSPLHF,TGTGCCAGCATCCCCGGGACAGAAGGCGTTGGGAATTCACCCCTCCACTTT
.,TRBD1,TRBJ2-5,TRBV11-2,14,CASSLDRDQETQYF,TGTGCCAGCAGCTTGGACAGGGACCAAGAGACCCAGTACTTC
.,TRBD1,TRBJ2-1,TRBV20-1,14,CSAPGQGARNEQFF,TGCAGTGCCCCGGGACAGGGGGCTCGGAATGAGCAGTTCTTC
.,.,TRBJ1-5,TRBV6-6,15,CASNNRDLSNQPQHF,TGTGCCAGCAATAACAGGGATCTGAGCAATCAGCCCCAGCATTTT
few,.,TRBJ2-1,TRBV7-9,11,CASSPQNEQFF,TGTGCCAGCAGCCCGCAGAATGAGCAGTTCTTC
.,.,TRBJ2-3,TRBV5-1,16,CASSFGANRVADTQYF,TGCGCCAGCAGCTTCGGGGCTAACAGGGTCGCAGATACGCAGTATTTT
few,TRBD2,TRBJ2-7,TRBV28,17,CASSPAPGLRIGGAQYF,TGTGCCAGCAGCCCGGCTCCGGGACTAAGGATCGGGGGTGCGCAGTACTTC
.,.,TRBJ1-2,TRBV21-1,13,CASSNSTNYGYTF,TGTGCCAGCAGCAATTCGACTAACTATGGCTACACCTTC
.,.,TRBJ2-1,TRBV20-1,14,CSAFDYHSYNEQFF,TGCAGTGCTTTCGACTATCACTCCTACAATGAGCAGTTCTTC
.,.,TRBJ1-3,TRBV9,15,CASSRQQGPENTIYF,TGTGCCAGCAGCCGGCAACAGGGTCCAGAAAACACCATATATTTT
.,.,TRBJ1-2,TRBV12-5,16,CASGLARGVGNYGYTF,TGTGCTAGTGGTTTGGCAAGGGGGGTCGGGAACTATGGCTACACCTTC
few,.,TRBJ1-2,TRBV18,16,CASSALGGTANYGYTF,TGTGCCAGCTCAGCCCTAGGGGGGACCGCTAACTATGGCTACACCTTC
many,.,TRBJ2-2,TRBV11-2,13,CASNPLGGGELFF,TGTGCCAGCAACCCTCTCGGGGGCGGGGAGCTGTTTTTT
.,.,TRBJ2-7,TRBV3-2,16,CASSQDRDSGSYEQYF,TGTGCCAGCAGCCAAGACAGGGACAGTGGCTCCTACGAGCAGTACTTC
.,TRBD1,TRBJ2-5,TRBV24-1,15,CATSQGQSYQETQYF,TGTGCCACCAGCCAGGGACAGAGTTACCAAGAGACCCAGTACTTC
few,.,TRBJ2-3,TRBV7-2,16,CASSLAEGGDLDTQYF,TGTGCCAGCAGCTTAGCGGAGGGGGGGGACTTAGATACGCAGTATTTT
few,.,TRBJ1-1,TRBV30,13,CAWASGGWTEAFF,TGTGCCTGGGCTTCGGGGGGGTGGACTGAAGCTTTCTTT
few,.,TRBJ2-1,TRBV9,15,CASSVTPGSYNEQFF,TGTGCCAGCAGCGTAACGCCGGGTTCCTACAATGAGCAGTTCTTC
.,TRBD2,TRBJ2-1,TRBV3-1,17,CASSHRQIAGIHNEQFF,TGTGCCAGCAGCCACCGACAGATAGCGGGAATCCACAATGAGCAGTTCTTC
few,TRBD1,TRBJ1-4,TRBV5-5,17,CASSIPRTGGIGEKLFF,TGTGCCAGCAGCATCCCCCGGACAGGGGGCATTGGTGAAAAACTGTTTTTT
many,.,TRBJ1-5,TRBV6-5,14,CASSPTGKNQPQHF,TGTGCCAGCAGCCCGACGGGGAAGAATCAGCCCCAGCATTTT
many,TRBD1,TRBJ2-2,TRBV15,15,CATRKGQPNTGELFF,TGTGCCACCAGGAAGGGACAGCCGAACACCGGGGAGCTGTTTTTT
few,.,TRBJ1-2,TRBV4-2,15,CASSQVDGENYGYTF,TGTGCCAGCAGCCAAGTGGATGGAGAGAACTATGGCTACACCTTC
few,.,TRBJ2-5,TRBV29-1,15,CSVEERADTEETQYF,TGCAGCGTTGAGGAACGTGCGGATACCGAAGAGACCCAGTACTTC
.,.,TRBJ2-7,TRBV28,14,CASTKGVVGYEQYF,TGTGCCAGCACCAAGGGAGTGGTGGGCTACGAGCAGTACTTC
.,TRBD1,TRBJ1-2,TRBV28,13,CASRGTGGEGYTF,TGTGCCAGCCGCGGGACAGGGGGAGAGGGCTACACCTTC
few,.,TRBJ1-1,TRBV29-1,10,CSGGQAGAFF,TGCAGCGGGGGTCAGGCGGGAGCTTTCTTT
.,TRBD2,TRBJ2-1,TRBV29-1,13,CSYLAGVVNEQFF,TGCAGCTACCTAGCGGGAGTGGTCAATGAGCAGTTCTTC
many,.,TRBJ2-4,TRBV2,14,CASSDFGAKNIQYF,TGTGCCAGCAGTGACTTTGGGGCCAAAAACATTCAGTACTTC
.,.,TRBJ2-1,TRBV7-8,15,CASSLREGQYNEQFF,TGTGCCAGCAGCTTAAGAGAGGGCCAGTACAATGAGCAGTTCTTC
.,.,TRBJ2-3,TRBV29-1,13,CSAPVGRPDTQYF,TGCAGCGCCCCCGTAGGGCGGCCCGATACGCAGTATTTT
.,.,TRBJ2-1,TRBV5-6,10,CASRGDTEFF,TGTGCCAGCCGGGGGGACACTGAGTTCTTC
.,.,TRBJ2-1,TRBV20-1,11,CSARTPREQFF,TGCAGTGCCCGGACGCCGAGGGAGCAGTTCTTC
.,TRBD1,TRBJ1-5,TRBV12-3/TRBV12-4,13,CASTATGNQPQHF,TGTGCCAGCACCGCGACAGGGAATCAGCCCCAGCATTTT
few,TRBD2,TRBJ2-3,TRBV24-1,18,CATSDPLGLAGTTDTQYF,TGTGCCACCAGTGATCCCCTGGGGCTAGCGGGAACTACAGATACGCAGTATTTT
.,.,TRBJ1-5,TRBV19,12,CASIGSNQPQHF,TGTGCCAGTATCGGGAGCAATCAGCCCCAGCATTTT
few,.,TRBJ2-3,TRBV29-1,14,CSVRRNPSTDTQYF,TGCAGCGTTAGACGGAACCCTAGCACAGATACGCAGTATTTT
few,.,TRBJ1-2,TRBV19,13,CASSALGFYGYTF,TGTGCCAGTAGTGCTCTTGGCTTCTATGGCTACACCTTC
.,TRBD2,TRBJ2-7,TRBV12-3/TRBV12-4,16,CASSLVAGASSYEQYF,TGTGCCAGCAGTTTAGTAGCGGGCGCAAGCTCCTACGAGCAGTACTTC
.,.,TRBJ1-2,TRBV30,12,CAGGTANYGYTF,TGTGCCGGGGGGACGGCTAACTATGGCTACACCTTC